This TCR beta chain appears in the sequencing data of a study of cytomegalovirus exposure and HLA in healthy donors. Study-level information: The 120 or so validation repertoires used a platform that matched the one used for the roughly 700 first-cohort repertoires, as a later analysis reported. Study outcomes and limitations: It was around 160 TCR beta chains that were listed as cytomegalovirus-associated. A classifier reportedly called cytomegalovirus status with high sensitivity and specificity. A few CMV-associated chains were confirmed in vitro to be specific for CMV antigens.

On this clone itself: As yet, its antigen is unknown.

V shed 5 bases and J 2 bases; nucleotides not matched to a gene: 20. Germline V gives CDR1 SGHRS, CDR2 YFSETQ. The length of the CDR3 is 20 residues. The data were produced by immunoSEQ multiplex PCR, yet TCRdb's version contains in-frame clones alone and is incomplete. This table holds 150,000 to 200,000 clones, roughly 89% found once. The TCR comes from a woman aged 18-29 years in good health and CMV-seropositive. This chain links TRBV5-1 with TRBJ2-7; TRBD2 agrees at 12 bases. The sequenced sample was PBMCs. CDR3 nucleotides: TGCGCCAGCAGTCGAATTCCCGGACTAGCGGGGTCCAACGGGGCCTACGAGCAGTACTTC. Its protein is CASSRIPGLAGSNGAYEQYF.